The source of this TCR beta chain is a study of shared T cell receptors in the human thymus. The CDR3 length is 14 residues. CDR1 and CDR2 from the germline V gene are SGHVS and FNYEAQ. As to this clone: A junction end diverges from the germline sequence, so it may reflect a read error.

Using immunoSEQ multiplex PCR, the repertoire was profiled, and TCRdb retains in-frame clones only, with some absent. The sample includes about 710,000 clones, more than 70% of them seen just once. These same data were also listed under a study on human thymus T cells.

Sequenced input: thymocytes. This sequence joins TRBV7-6 and TRBJ1-1; tentative D call: TRBD1 (6 bases). This TCR derives from a boy under two years old with a congenital heart defect. The CDR3 is CANSPQGLNTEAFF. The DNA for the CDR3 is TGTGCCAACAGCCCTCAGGGGCTGAACACTGAAGCTTTCTTT.